This paragraph reports one T cell receptor (beta chain). Its specificity is unknown. The CDR3 extends over 13 amino acids. With 9 bases clipped from V and 8 bases from J, the junction kept 9 bases outside the gene matches. Germline CDR1 LNHDA, CDR2 SQIVND (reference sequence). Building of the TCR beta libraries involved iRepertoire HTBI primers and Arm-PCR of CDR3 regions. Each CDR3 protein gets one entry after TCRdb re-called the multiplex PCR reads with MiXCR. Of fewer than 550,000 distinct CDR3 sequences listed, about 22% are singletons. Time point denoted: persistent/refractory GD, antithyroid drugs over 5 years with positive TRAb. Extracted RNA from PBMCs served as the source of the TCR library. This entry belongs to a study of regulatory T cells in long-lasting Graves disease. Broader study findings: It is possible that accuracy was reduced by the small size of the sample.

The TCR originated in a female donor with Graves disease. The sample in question was peripheral blood mononuclear cells (PBMCs), obtained when the disease was refractory, from a patient treated with antithyroid drugs. The chain recombines TRBV19 with TRBJ2-4; 8 bases are shared with TRBD1. CDR3 coding DNA: TGTGCCAGCCAAGGACAGGGTTTTGACATTCAGTACTTC. It yields the protein CASQGQGFDIQYF. Full variable domain (rest looked up from reference TRBV19 and TRBJ2-4): DGGITQSPKYLFRKEGQNVTLSCEQNLNHDAMYWYRQDPGQGLRLIYYSQIVNDFQKGDIAEGYSVSREKKESFPLTVTSAQKNPTAFYLCASQGQGFDIQYFGAGTRLSVL.